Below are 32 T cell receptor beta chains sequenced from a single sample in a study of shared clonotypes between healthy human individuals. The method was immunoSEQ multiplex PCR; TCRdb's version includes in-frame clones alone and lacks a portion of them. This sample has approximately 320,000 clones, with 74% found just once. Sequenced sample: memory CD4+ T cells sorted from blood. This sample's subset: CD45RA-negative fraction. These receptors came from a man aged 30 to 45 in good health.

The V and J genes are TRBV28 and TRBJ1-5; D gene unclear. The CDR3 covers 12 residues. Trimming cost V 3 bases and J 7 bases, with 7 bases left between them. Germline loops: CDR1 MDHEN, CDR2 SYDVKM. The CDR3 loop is CASSFREQPQHF. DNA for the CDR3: TGTGCCAGCAGTTTTAGAGAACAGCCCCAGCATTTT.

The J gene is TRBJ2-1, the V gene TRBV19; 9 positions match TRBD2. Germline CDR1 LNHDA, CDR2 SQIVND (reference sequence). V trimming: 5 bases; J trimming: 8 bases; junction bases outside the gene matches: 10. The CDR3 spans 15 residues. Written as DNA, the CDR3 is TGTGCCAGTAGTGGGTCTAGCGGGACGGAAGATGAGCAGTTCTTC. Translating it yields CASSGSSGTEDEQFF.

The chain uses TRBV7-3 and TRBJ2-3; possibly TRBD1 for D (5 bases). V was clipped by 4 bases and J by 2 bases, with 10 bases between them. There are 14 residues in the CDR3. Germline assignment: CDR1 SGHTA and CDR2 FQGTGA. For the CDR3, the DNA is TGTGCCAGCAGCTCAGACAGCTACACAGATACGCAGTATTTT. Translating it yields CASSSDSYTDTQYF. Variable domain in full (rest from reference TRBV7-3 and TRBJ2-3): GAGVSQTPSNKVTEKGKYVELRCDPISGHTALYWYRQSLGQGPEFLIYFQGTGAADDSGLPNDRFFAVRPEGSVSTLKIQRTERGDSAVYLCASSSDSYTDTQYFGPGTRLTVL.

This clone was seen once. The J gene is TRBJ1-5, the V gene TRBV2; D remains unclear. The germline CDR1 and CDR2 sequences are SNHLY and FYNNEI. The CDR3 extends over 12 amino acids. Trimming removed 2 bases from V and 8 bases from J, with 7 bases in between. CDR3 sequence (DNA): TGTGCCAGCAGTGAACGAAGGGAGCCCCAGCATTTT. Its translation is CASSERREPQHF.

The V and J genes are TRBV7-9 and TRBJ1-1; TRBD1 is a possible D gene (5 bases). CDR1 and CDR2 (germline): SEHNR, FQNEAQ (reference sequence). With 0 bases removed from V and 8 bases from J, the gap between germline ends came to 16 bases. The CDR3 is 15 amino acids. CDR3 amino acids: CASSLADSFGSEAFF. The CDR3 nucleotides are TGTGCCAGCAGCTTAGCCGACAGTTTCGGTTCCGAAGCTTTCTTT. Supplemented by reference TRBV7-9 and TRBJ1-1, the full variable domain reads DTGVSQNPRHKITKRGQNVTFRCDPISEHNRLYWYRQTLGQGPEFLTYFQNEAQLEKSRLLSDRFSAERPKGSFSTLEIQRTEQGDSAMYLCASSLADSFGSEAFFGQGTRLTVV.

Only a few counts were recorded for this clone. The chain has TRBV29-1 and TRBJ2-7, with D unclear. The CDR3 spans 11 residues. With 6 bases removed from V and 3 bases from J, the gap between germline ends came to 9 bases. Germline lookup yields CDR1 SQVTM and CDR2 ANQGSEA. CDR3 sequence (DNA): TGCAGCGTGACCCAAAACTACGAGCAGTACTTC. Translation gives CSVTQNYEQYF.

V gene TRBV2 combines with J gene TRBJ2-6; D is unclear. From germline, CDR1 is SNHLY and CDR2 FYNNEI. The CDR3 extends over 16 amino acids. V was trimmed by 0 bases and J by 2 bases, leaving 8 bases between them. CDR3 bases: TGTGCCAGCAGTGAAGCGAGAACTCCTGGGGCCAACGTCCTGACTTTC. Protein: CASSEARTPGANVLTF.

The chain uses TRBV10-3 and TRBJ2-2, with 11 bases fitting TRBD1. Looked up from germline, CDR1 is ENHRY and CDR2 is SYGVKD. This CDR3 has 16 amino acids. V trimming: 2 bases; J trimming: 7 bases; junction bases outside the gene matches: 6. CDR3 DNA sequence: TGTGCCATCAGTGAGGCGGACAGGGGGCGCGGCGGGGAGCTGTTTTTT. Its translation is CAISEADRGRGGELFF.

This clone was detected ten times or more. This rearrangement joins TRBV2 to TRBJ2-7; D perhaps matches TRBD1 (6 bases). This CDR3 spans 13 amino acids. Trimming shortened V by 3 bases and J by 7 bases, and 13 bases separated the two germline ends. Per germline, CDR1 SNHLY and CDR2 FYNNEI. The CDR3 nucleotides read TGTGCCAGCAGTGAGGGACACCTCTGGGAGCAGTACTTC. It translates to CASSEGHLWEQYF.

The DNA for the CDR3 is TGCAGCGCCCCAGGTTTATCTGGAAACACCATATATTTT. Translating it yields CSAPGLSGNTIYF. The rearrangement uses TRBV29-1 and TRBJ1-3; D gene unclear. The CDR3 consists of 13 residues. V dropped 7 bases and J dropped 1 base, with 11 bases sitting between them. In germline, CDR1 is SQVTM, CDR2 ANQGSEA. Drawing the rest from reference TRBV29-1 and TRBJ1-3, the complete variable domain is SAVISQKPSRDICQRGTSLTIQCQVDSQVTMMFWYRQQPGQSLTLIATANQGSEATYESGFVIDKFPISRPNLTFSTLTVSNMSPEDSSIYLCSAPGLSGNTIYFGEGSWLTVV.

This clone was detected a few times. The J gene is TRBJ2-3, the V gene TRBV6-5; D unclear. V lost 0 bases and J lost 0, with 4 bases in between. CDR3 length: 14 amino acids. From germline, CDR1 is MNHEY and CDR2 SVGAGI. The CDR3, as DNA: TGTGCCAGCAGTTACTCCGGGAGCACAGATACGCAGTATTTT. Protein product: CASSYSGSTDTQYF.

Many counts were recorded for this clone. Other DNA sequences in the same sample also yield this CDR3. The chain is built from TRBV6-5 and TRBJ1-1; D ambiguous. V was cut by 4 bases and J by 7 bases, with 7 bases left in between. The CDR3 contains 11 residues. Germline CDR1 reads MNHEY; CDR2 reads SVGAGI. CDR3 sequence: CASSSRSEAFF. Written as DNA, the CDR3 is TGTGCCAGCAGTTCCCGCAGTGAAGCTTTCTTT.

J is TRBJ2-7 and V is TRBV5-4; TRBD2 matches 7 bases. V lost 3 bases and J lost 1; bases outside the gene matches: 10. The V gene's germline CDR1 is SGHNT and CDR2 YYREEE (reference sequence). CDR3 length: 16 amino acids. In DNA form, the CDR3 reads TGTGCCAGCAGCTCGGGTATACTAGCGAAGTCCTACGAGCAGTACTTC. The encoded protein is CASSSGILAKSYEQYF.

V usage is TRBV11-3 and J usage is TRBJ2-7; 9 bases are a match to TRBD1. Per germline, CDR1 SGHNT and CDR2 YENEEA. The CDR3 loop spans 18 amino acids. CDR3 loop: CAIPRLATTGTGTYEQYF. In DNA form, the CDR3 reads TGTGCTATCCCACGTCTGGCTACGACCGGGACAGGGACCTACGAGCAGTACTTC.

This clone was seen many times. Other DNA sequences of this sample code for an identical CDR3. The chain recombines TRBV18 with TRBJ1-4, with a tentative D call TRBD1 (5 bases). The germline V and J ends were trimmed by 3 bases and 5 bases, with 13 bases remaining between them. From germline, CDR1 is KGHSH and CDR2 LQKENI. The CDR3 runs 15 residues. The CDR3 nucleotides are TGTGCCAGCTCACCGATCCGGGACTCAAATGAAAAACTGTTTTTT. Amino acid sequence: CASSPIRDSNEKLFF. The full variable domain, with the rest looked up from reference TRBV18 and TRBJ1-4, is NAGVMQNPRHLVRRRGQEARLRCSPMKGHSHVYWYRQLPEEGLKFMVYLQKENIIDESGMPKERFSAEFPKEGPSILRIQQVVRGDSAAYFCASSPIRDSNEKLFFGSGTQLSVL.

The CDR3 protein is CASSGSGRAFDEQFF. The CDR3 DNA reads as TGCGCCAGCAGCGGTAGCGGGAGGGCGTTTGATGAGCAGTTCTTC. This chain connects TRBV5-1 to TRBJ2-1, with 11 bases lining up with TRBD2. Trimming cost V 4 bases and J 8 bases; bases outside gene matches: 8. The V gene's germline CDR1 is SGHRS and CDR2 YFSETQ. The CDR3 extends over 15 amino acids.

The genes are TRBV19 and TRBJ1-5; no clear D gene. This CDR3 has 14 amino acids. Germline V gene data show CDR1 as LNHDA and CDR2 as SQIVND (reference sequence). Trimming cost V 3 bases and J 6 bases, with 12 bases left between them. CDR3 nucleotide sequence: TGTGCCAGTAGTATGTCTATGAGCCCTCAGCCCCAGCATTTT. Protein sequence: CASSMSMSPQPQHF.

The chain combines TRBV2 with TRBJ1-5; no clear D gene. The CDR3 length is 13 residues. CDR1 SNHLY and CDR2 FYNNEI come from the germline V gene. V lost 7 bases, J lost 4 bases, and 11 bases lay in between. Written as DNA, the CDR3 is TGTGCCAGCAAAACGGGTTGGAATCAGCCCCAGCATTTT. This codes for CASKTGWNQPQHF.

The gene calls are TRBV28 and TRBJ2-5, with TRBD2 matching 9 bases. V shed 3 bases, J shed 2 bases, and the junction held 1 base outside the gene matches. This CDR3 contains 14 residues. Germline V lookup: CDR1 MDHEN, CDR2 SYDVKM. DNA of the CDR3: TGTGCCAGCAGTTTCGCGGGAGGGCAAGAGACCCAGTACTTC. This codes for CASSFAGGQETQYF.

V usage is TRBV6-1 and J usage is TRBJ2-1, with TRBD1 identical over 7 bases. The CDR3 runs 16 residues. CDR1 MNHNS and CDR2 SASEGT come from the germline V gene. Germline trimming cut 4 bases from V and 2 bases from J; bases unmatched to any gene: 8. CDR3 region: CASSAPGQVPYNEQFF. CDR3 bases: TGTGCCAGCAGTGCCCCCGGACAGGTTCCCTACAATGAGCAGTTCTTC.

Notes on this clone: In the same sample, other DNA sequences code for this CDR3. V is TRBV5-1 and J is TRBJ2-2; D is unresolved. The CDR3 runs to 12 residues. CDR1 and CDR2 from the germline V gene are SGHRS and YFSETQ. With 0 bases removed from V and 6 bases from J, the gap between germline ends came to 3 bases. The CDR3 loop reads CASSLGAGELFF. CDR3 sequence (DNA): TGCGCCAGCAGCTTGGGTGCCGGGGAGCTGTTTTTT.

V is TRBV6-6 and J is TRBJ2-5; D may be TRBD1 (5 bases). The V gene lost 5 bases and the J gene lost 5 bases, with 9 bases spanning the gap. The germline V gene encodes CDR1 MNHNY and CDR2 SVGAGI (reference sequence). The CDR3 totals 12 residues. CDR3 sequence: CASSAKGETQYF. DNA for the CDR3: TGTGCCAGCAGTGCGAAGGGGGAGACCCAGTACTTC.

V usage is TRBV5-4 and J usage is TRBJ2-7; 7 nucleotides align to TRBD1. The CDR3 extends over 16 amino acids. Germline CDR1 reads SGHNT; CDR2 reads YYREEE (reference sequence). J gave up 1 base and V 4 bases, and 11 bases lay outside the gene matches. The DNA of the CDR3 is TGTGCCAGCAGCGGCAATTCCGGGACAGTATCCTACGAGCAGTACTTC. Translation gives CASSGNSGTVSYEQYF.

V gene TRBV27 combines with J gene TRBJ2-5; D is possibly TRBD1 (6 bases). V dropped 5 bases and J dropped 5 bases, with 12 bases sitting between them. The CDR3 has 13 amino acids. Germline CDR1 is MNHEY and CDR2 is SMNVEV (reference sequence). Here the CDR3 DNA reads TGTGCCAGCAGTAGGGGGTGGCGGGAGACCCAGTACTTC. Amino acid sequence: CASSRGWRETQYF.

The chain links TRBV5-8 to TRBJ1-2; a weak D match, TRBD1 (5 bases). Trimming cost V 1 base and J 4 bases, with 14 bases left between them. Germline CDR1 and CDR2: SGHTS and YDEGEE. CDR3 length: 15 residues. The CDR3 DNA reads TGTGCCAGCAGCTTGTCCGACCAGGGAGGCTATGGCTACACCTTC. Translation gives CASSLSDQGGYGYTF.

The chain's CDR3 is CASSALAGGPVLEQYF. CDR3 DNA sequence: TGTGCCAGCAGTGCTCTAGCGGGAGGGCCGGTTTTAGAGCAGTACTTC. The chain joins TRBV7-2 to TRBJ2-7; 12 nucleotides line up with TRBD2. This CDR3 has 16 residues. The trim removed 6 bases at V and 7 bases at J, leaving 13 bases unmatched. Germline V CDR1 and CDR2: SGHTA, FQGNSA.

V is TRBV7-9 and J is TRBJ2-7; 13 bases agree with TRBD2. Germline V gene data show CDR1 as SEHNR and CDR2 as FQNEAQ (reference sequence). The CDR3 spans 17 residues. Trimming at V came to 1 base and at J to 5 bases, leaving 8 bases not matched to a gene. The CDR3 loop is CASSLGGLAGTPHEQYF. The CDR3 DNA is TGTGCCAGCAGCTTAGGGGGACTAGCGGGAACCCCCCACGAGCAGTACTTC.

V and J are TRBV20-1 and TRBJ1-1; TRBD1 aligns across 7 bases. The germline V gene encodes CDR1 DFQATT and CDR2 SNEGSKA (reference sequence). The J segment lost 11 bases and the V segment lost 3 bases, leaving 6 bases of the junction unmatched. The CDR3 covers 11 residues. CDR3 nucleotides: TGCAGTGCTAGTTTTAGGGGGCAGGCTTTCTTT. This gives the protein CSASFRGQAFF.

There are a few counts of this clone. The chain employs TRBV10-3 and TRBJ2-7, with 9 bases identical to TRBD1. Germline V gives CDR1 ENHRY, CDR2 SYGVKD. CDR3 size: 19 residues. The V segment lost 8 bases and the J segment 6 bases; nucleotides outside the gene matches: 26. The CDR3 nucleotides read TGTGCCATCGAGAGCGCTACTAGGAGTAGCACAGGGGGCTCGGGCGAGCAGTACTTC. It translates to CAIESATRSSTGGSGEQYF.

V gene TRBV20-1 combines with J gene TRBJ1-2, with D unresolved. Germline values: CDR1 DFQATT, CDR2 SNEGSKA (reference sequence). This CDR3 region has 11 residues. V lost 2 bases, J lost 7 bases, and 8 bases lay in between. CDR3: CSARSRSGYTF. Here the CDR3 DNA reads TGCAGTGCTAGAAGTAGGAGTGGCTACACCTTC.

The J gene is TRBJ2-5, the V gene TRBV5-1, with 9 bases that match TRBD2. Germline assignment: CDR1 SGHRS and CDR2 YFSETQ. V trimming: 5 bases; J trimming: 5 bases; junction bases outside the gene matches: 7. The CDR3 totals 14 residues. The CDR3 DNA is TGCGCCAGCAGACCGGGACTAGCATTTGAGACCCAGTACTTC. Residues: CASRPGLAFETQYF.

The CDR3 spells CASSQRTAGGSGELFF. The DNA of the CDR3 is TGTGCCAGCAGCCAACGAACAGCGGGAGGGTCCGGGGAGCTGTTTTTT. The chain links TRBV14 to TRBJ2-2; 10 nucleotides match TRBD2. V gave up 2 bases and J gave up 6 bases; unmatched junction bases: 6. This CDR3 is 16 amino acids long. Germline lookup yields CDR1 SGHDN and CDR2 FVKESK.